Here is one T cell receptor (beta chain) with its context. The data were produced by immunoSEQ multiplex PCR, yet TCRdb's version contains in-frame clones alone and is incomplete. This sample has about 40,000 clones; around 87% occur once, and the top ten carry approximately 20%. This sample is drawn from a study of blood T cell repertoires in COVID-19. As for the study in general: Collection of acute and convalescent COVID-19 samples took place in the United States, Italy and Spain. Nucleic acid was either cDNA or gDNA, and it came from T cells, B-cell-depleted T cells, or PBMCs.

Germline CDR1 WNHNN, CDR2 SYGVQD (reference sequence). The CDR3 spans 14 residues. The trim removed 2 bases at V and 5 bases at J, leaving 0 bases unmatched. The V and J genes are TRBV10-1 and TRBJ2-1; 10 nucleotides agree with TRBD2. The sequence was obtained from a man in his fifties in a cohort sampled during active COVID-19. Sequencing was carried out using peripheral blood. The DNA of the CDR3 is TGCGCCAGCAGTGAGCTAGCGGGAGACAATGAGCAGTTCTTC. Translated, it gives CASSELAGDNEQFF.